The T cell receptor (beta chain) described here comes from a study of T cell repertoires in cytomegalovirus infection. In the study overall: Matching HLA type, along with CMV infection, was indicated by public TCR beta signatures. General study findings and limits: Cumulative frequency (of public TCR beta family members) identified carriers of CMV plus the relevant HLA.

TCRdb redid the calling of the reads with MiXCR, one entry per CDR3 protein. The table includes 60,000 to 75,000 distinct CDR3 sequences, about 26% detected once. On this clonotype itself: Antigen unknown.

Germline-derived CDR1 and CDR2 are MDHEN and SYDVKM. V lost 1 base and J lost 5, with 11 bases in between. This CDR3 contains 14 residues. Here the sequenced sample was CD8+ T cells from cultured PBMCs, taken from culture after CMV antigen stimulation. This TCR derives from a human donor in good health (CMV status not recorded). Some clones in this sample may be carry-over from other donors' samples. The chain employs TRBV28 and TRBJ2-5; D tentatively reads TRBD1 or TRBD2 (5 bases each). This chain's CDR3 is CASSLLGEWETQYF. CDR3 in DNA: TGTGCCAGCAGTTTATTAGGGGAGTGGGAGACCCAGTACTTC.